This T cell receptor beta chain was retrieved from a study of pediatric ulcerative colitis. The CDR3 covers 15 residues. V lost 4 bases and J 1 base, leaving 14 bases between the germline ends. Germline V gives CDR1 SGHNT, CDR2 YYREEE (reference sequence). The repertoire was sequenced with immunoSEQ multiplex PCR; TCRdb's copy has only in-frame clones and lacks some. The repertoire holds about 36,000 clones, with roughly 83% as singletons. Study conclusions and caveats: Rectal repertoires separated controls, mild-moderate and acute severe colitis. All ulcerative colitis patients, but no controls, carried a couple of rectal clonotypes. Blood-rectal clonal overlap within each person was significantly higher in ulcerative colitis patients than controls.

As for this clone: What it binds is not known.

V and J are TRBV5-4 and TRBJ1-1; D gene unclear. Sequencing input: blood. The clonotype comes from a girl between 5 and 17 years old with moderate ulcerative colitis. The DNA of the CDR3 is TGTGCCAGCAGCATCTACGTGACCTCGAACACTGAAGCTTTCTTT. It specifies CASSIYVTSNTEAFF.